The entry that follows covers one TCR beta chain sequence. The antigen remains undetermined. The data were obtained in a study of shared clonotypes between healthy human individuals. The CDR3 has 16 residues. Germline V gene data show CDR1 as MDHEN and CDR2 as SYDVKM. V gave up 1 base and J gave up 2 bases, with 15 bases separating them. Assay: immunoSEQ multiplex PCR; the TCRdb copy retains only in-frame clones and omits some. The sample lists around 1 million clones, over 75% occurring once. The study's findings and limits: A generally larger estimated richness was seen in naive subsets than in memory subsets. Sample collection involved blood only; tissue repertoires are likely different. Sharing across four donors was highest in naive CD4 (around 5%) and lowest in memory CD8 (0.4%).

The sequencing sample was made of memory CD4+ T cells sorted from blood. This sample's subset: CD45RA-negative fraction. This chain uses TRBV28 with TRBJ2-7, with a tentative D call TRBD2 (5 bases). The sequence was collected from a man aged 18 to 35 in good health. CDR3: CASSLSEGLGTYEQYF. The CDR3 DNA reads as TGTGCCAGCAGTTTATCCGAGGGCCTAGGGACCTACGAGCAGTACTTC.